The clone carrying this TCR beta chain was detected a few times. The antigen is not known. Germline assignment: CDR1 SGHAT and CDR2 FQDESV (reference sequence). There are 15 residues in the CDR3. Trimming shortened V by 3 bases and J by 1 base, and 11 bases separated the two germline ends. The sample is drawn from a study of beta chain features in type 1 diabetes. Study details: Sorted cells, some 110,000,000 in number, were examined across all samples.

Study-wide results and limits: The study found fewer insertions and more deletions at VDJ junctions in type 1 diabetes patients.

Isolated RNA was reverse transcribed in full, so expressed TCRB transcripts were sequenced. Using immunoSEQ multiplex PCR, the repertoire was profiled, and TCRdb retains in-frame clones only, with some absent. The top ten hold 0.44% of the sample, which has 300,000 to 350,000 clones, 7.5% to 9% seen once. The chain joins TRBV11-1 to TRBJ2-3; unclear D gene. This receptor was taken from a young woman in good health. Sequenced: central memory CD4+ T cells from blood. CDR3 protein: CASSFNPARTDTQYF. CDR3 DNA sequence: TGTGCCAGCAGCTTTAACCCGGCTCGCACAGATACGCAGTATTTT.